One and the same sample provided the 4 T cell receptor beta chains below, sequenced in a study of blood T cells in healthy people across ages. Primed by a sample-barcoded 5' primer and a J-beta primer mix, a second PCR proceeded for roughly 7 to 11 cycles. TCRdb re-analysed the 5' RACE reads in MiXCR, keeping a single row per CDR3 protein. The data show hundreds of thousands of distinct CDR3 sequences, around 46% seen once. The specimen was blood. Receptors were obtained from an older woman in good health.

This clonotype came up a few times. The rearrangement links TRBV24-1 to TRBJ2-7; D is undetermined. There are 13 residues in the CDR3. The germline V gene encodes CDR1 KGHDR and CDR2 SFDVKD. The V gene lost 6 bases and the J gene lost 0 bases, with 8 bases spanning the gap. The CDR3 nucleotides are TGTGCCACCAGTCCCACGAGCTCCTACGAGCAGTACTTC. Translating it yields CATSPTSSYEQYF.

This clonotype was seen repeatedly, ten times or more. The CDR3 loop reads CASSLDGSYEQYF. The DNA for the CDR3 is TGTGCCAGCAGCTTAGACGGCTCCTACGAGCAGTACTTC. This chain uses TRBV7-3 with TRBJ2-7, with no clear D. The CDR3 totals 13 residues. Trimming took off 2 bases at V and 0 bases at J, with 5 bases between the two ends. Germline CDR1 and CDR2: SGHTA and FQGTGA. Complete variable domain (other parts from reference TRBV7-3 and TRBJ2-7): GAGVSQTPSNKVTEKGKYVELRCDPISGHTALYWYRQSLGQGPEFLIYFQGTGAADDSGLPNDRFFAVRPEGSVSTLKIQRTERGDSAVYLCASSLDGSYEQYFGPGTRLTVT.

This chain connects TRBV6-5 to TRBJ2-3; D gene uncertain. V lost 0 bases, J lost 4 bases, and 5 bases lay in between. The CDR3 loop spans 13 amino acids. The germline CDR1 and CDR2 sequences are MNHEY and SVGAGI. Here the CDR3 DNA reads TGTGCCAGCAGTTACTCGCTGCCAGATACGCAGTATTTT. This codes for CASSYSLPDTQYF.

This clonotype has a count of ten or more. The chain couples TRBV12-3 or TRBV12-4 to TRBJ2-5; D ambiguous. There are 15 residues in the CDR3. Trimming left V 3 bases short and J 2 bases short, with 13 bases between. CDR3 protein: CASSFVAGGQETQYF. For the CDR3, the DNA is TGTGCCAGCAGTTTTGTGGCAGGTGGTCAAGAGACCCAGTACTTC.